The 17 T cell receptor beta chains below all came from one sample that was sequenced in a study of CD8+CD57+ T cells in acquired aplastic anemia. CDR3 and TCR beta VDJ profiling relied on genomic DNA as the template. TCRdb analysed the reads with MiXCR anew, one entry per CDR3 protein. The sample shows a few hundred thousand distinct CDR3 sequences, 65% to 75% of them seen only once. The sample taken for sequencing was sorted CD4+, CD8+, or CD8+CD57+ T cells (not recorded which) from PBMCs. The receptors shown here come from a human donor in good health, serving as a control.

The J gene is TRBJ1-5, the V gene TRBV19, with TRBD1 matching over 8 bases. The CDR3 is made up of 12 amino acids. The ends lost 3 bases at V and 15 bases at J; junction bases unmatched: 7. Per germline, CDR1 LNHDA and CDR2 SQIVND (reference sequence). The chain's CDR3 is CASSIPGTGAHF. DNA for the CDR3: TGTGCCAGTAGTATTCCCGGGACAGGCGCGCATTTT. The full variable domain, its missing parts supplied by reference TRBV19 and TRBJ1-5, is DGGITQSPKYLFRKEGQNVTLSCEQNLNHDAMYWYRQDPGQGLRLIYYSQIVNDFQKGDIAEGYSVSREKKESFPLTVTSAQKNPTAFYLCASSIPGTGAHFGDGTRLSIL.

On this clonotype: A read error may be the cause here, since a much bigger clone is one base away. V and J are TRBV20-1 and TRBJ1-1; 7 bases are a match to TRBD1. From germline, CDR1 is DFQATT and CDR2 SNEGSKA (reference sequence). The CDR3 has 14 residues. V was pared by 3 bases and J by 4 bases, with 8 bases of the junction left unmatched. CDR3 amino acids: CSASPGAGGTEAFF. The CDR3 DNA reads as TGCAGTGCTAGTCCCGGGGCAGGGGGCACTGAAGCTTTCTTT.

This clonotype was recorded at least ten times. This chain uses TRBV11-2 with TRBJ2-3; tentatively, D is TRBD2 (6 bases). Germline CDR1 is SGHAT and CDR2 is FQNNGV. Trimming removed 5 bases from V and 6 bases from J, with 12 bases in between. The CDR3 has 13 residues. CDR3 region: CASSRGGGDTQYF. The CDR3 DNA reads TGTGCCAGCAGCCGCGGTGGAGGGGATACGCAGTATTTT.

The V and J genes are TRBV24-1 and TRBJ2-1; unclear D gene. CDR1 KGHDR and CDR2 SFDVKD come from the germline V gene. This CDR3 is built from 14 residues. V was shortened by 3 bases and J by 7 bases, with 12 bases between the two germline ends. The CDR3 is CATSDPKDVNEQFF. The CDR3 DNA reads TGTGCCACCAGTGATCCCAAGGACGTGAATGAGCAGTTCTTC.

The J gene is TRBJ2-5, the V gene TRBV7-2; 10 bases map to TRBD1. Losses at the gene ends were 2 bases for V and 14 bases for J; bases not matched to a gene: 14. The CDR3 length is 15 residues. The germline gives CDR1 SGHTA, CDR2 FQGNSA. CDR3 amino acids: CASSLRDRGYEQYYF. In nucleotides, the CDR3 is TGTGCCAGCAGCTTAAGGGACAGGGGCTACGAGCAGTACTACTTC.

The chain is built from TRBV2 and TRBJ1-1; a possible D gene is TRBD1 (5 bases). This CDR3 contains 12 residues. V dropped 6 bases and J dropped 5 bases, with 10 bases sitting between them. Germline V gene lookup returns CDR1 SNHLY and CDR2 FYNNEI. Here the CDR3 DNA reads TGTGCCAGCAGCCGGCAGGGTACTGAAGCTTTCTTT. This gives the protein CASSRQGTEAFF.

Here the CDR3 reads CASSLQEAGDEAFF. In nucleotides, the CDR3 is TGCGCCAGCAGCTTACAGGAAGCTGGTGATGAAGCTTTCTTT. The V and J genes are TRBV5-1 and TRBJ1-1; tentative D call: TRBD1 (5 bases). V shed 2 bases and J shed 7 bases, with 15 bases lying between them. The CDR3 consists of 14 residues. Germline V gene lookup returns CDR1 SGHRS and CDR2 YFSETQ.

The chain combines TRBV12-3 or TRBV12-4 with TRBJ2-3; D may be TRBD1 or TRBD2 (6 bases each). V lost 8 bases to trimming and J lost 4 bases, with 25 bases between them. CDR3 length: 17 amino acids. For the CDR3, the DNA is TGTGCCAGCCGTCTACCCCGGGACTCGTACAGGGCAGATACGCAGTATTTT. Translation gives CASRLPRDSYRADTQYF.

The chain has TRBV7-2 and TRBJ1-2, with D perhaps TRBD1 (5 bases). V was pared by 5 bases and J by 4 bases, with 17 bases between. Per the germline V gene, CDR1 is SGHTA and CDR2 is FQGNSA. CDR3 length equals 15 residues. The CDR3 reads CASSPRAGFVYGYTF. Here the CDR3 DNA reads TGTGCCAGCAGCCCCAGGGCAGGGTTTGTCTATGGCTACACCTTC.

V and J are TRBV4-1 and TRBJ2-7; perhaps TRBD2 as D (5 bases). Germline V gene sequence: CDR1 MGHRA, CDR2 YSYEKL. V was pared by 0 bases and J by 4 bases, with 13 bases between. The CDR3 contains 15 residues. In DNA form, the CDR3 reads TGCGCCAGCAGCCAAGATGTGCGAGCGGCGTACGAGCAGTACTTC. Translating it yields CASSQDVRAAYEQYF.

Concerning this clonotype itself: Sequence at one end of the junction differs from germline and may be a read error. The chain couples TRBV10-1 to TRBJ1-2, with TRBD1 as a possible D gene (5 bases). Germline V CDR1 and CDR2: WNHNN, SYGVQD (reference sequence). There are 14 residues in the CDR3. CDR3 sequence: CASSAGPGIYGYTF. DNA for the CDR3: TGTGCCAGCAGTGCGGGACCGGGAATATATGGCTACACCTTC.

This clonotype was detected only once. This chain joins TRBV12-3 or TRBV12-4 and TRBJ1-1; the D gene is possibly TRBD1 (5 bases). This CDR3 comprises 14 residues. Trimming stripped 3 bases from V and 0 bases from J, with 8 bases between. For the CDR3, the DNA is TGTGCCAGCAGTTTTGGGGCGCTGAACACTGAAGCTTTCTTT. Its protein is CASSFGALNTEAFF.

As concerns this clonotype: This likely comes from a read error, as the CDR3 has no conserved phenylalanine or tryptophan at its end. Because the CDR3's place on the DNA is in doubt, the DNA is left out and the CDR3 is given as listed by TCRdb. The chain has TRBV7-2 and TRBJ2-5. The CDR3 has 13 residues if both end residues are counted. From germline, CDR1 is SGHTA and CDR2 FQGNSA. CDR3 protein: CASSLAGELWLHL.

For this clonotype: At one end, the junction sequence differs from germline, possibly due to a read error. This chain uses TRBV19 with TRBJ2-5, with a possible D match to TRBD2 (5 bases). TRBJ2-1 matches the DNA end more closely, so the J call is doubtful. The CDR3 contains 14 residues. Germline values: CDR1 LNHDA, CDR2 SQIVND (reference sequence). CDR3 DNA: TGTGCCAGCAGTAAAGACGTCGGCGCGGGTAAGCAGTTCTTC. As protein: CASSKDVGAGKQFF.

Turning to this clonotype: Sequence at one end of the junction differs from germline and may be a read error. Here the CDR3 reads CASSAPGTSYNEHF. Written as DNA, the CDR3 is TGTGCCAGCAGCGCACCCGGGACCTCCTACAATGAGCACTTC. The V and J genes are TRBV7-8 and TRBJ2-7; D assignment may be TRBD1 or TRBD2 (5 bases each). Germline V gene sequence: CDR1 SGHVS, CDR2 FQNEAQ. This CDR3 spans 14 amino acids. The full variable domain, completed using reference TRBV7-8 and TRBJ2-7, is GAGVSQSPRYKVAKRGQDVALRCDPISGHVSLFWYQQALGQGPEFLTYFQNEAQLDKSGLPSDRFFAERPEGSVSTLKIQRTQQEDSAVYLCASSAPGTSYNEHFGPGTRLTVT.

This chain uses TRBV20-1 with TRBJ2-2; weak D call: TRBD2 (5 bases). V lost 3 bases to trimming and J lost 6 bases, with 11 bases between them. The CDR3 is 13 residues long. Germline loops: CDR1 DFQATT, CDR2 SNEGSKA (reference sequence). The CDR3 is CSARTKEAGELFF. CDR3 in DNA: TGCAGTGCTAGGACTAAGGAGGCCGGGGAGCTGTTTTTT.

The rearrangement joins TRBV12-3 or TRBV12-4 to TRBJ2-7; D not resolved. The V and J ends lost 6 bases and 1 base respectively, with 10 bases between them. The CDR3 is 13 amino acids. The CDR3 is CASRGIASYEQYF. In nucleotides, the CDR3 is TGTGCCAGCAGGGGGATCGCTTCCTACGAGCAGTACTTC.